This record covers a single T cell receptor (beta chain). This clone was detected only a few times. Its antigen remains unidentified. No quality values exist for individual bases; no much larger clone is one base distant. Including cysteine and phenylalanine, the CDR3 has 14 amino acids. Only the CDR3 portion is preserved as DNA: 42 bases, with reading frame beginning at the first base. The germline V and J ends show losses of 5 bases and 4 bases respectively, and no gene match explains 3 bases of the junction. Reading the germline V gene (reference sequence) gives CDR1 LNHDA and CDR2 SQIVND. The record originates from a study of blood T cell repertoires in COVID-19 (dated by TCRdb to about 2020). Broadly, across the study: Samples covering the acute and convalescent phases of COVID-19 were provided by collaborators in the United States, Italy and Spain. Deeply sampled blood TCRbeta repertoires from subjects exposed to, actively infected with, or recovered from COVID-19 were included in the dataset. The material from the prospective study consisted of cDNA or gDNA derived from T cells, B-cell-depleted T cells, or PBMCs. The repertoires were released in a freely available public database meant as a resource for research on the immune response to SARS-CoV-2. A de-identified subject ID, COVID-19 status, age in years and sex were almost always included in the sample metadata. Samples were obtained from the ongoing ImmuneRACE study (first 160 participants) and from about 1,300 subjects provided by 6 global collaborators. Where available, HLA class I and class II types were obtained from metadata supplied by the sample provider rather than from assay-based typing.

What the research found in general, with its limitations: The quantity of clinical and demographic metadata differed by source and by participant and was supplied without curation.

TCRbeta CDR3 regions were amplified from genomic DNA by means of the immunoSEQ Assay, a bias-controlled multiplex PCR. As for the original processing: The number of nucleated cells in each sample was estimated by amplification of reference gene primers within the assay. To quantify the absolute abundance of each unique TCRbeta CDR3 rearrangement, sequence reads were collapsed and filtered. Productive Simpson clonality was computed per sample as the square root of Simpson's diversity index over productive rearrangements. TCRdb mirrors the immuneACCESS table, restricted to in-frame sequences. Some clones are absent from its copies; in checked studies, under half trace to an unresolved V gene, and the reason for the others is unknown. That table is the source of V, J and clone size, and D and trimming were worked out from the DNA. The sample records over 200,000 clones, approximately 81% of which are singletons. Around 9.3% of the sample lies in the top ten.

Participants in the prospective study were enrolled through a virtual design, were aged roughly 18 to 100 years, and lived in roughly 25 United States geographic areas. To assign participants to cohorts, the prospective study relied on clinical history that participants themselves reported in a screening survey and a study questionnaire. Each participant in the prospective study had whole blood, serum and a nasopharyngeal or oropharyngeal swab collected by mobile phlebotomists. Prospective study participants could optionally give additional blood draws and questionnaires over an approximately two-month period. Prospective study blood samples were shipped either frozen or at room temperature before DNA extraction.

The chain employs TRBV19 and TRBJ1-5; TRBD1 matches 9 bases in the middle. The TCR originated in a woman aged 45-60 years with acute COVID-19. The specimen sequenced was PBMCs or T cells enriched from blood (not recorded which). The nucleotide sequence is TGTGCCAGTAGTTTTGGACAGGGGAATCAGCCCCAGCATTTT. Its protein product is CASSFGQGNQPQHF.